Each of the 32 T cell receptor beta chains below was sequenced from the same sample in a study of blood T cell repertoires in COVID-19. Only in-frame clones appear in the TCRdb table, and some are missing; sequencing was by immunoSEQ multiplex PCR. The data contain around 300,000 clones, 88% of them seen just once; the ten biggest clones take up 5%. Sequencing was performed on PBMCs or T cells enriched from blood (not recorded which). Source of these receptors: a man aged 25-40 years who had recovered from COVID-19.

In this sample, this clone turned up once. J is TRBJ2-7 and V is TRBV6-2 or TRBV6-3; 8 bases map to TRBD1. Germline V CDR1 and CDR2: MNHEY, SVGEGT. The trim removed 6 bases at V and 0 bases at J, leaving 7 bases unmatched. This CDR3 has 15 residues. The DNA for the CDR3 is TGTGCCAGCAGCCCGTTAGGGACAGGCTCCTACGAGCAGTACTTC. Its translation is CASSPLGTGSYEQYF.

The chain recombines TRBV6-5 with TRBJ2-7; 8 positions match TRBD2. This CDR3 contains 15 residues. With V trimmed by 6 bases and J by 2 bases, 9 bases remained unmatched. Germline CDR1 reads MNHEY; CDR2 reads SVGAGI. CDR3 region: CASSYRGGLAYEQYF. In DNA, the CDR3 is TGTGCCAGCAGCTACCGGGGGGGGTTGGCCTACGAGCAGTACTTC.

The sample holds a few counts of this clone. The chain joins TRBV28 to TRBJ1-4; 7 positions match TRBD1. The CDR3 has 15 amino acids. The V gene end was trimmed by 3 bases and the J gene end by 3 bases; junction bases not matched to a gene: 4. The germline CDR1 and CDR2 sequences are MDHEN and SYDVKM. CDR3 nucleotide sequence: TGTGCCAGCAGTTTTGGGACAGACTCTAATGAAAAACTGTTTTTT. Encoded protein: CASSFGTDSNEKLFF.

This clone was seen more than once but under ten times. This chain joins TRBV3-1 (or the pseudogene TRBV3-2) and TRBJ2-2, with D maybe TRBD1 (6 bases). The CDR3 is made up of 16 amino acids. V was shortened by 7 bases and J by 4 bases, with 19 bases between the two germline ends. Per the germline V gene, CDR1 is LGHDT and CDR2 is YNNKEL (reference sequence). For the CDR3, the DNA is TGTGCCAGCACCCCGGACAGCGTAGACCTCACCGGGGAGCTGTTTTTT. The encoded protein is CASTPDSVDLTGELFF.

The chain is built from TRBV28 and TRBJ2-7; perhaps TRBD1 as D (6 bases). Between the trimmed V and J ends, which lost 3 bases and 0 bases, there was a span of 15 bases. The length of the CDR3 is 16 residues. The germline CDR1 and CDR2 sequences are MDHEN and SYDVKM. DNA of the CDR3: TGTGCCAGCAGTTTGATAGACAGGTTTAGCTCCTACGAGCAGTACTTC. This codes for CASSLIDRFSSYEQYF.

The gene calls are TRBV6-5 and TRBJ1-1; 10 bases line up with TRBD1. The CDR3 covers 15 residues. CDR1 MNHEY and CDR2 SVGAGI come from the germline V gene. V dropped 6 bases and J dropped 5; count of bases not matched to a gene: 9. CDR3 DNA sequence: TGTGCCAGCAGGGAGACAGGGGGCGCGGGAACTGAAGCTTTCTTT. As protein: CASRETGGAGTEAFF.

The gene calls are TRBV29-1 and TRBJ1-1; D remains ambiguous. Trimming left V 4 bases short and J 7 bases short, with 16 bases between. Germline V gives CDR1 SQVTM, CDR2 ANQGSEA. The CDR3 has 13 residues. CDR3 bases: TGCAGCGTTGTACCGGGAACCCGCTATGAAGCTTTCTTT. Encoded protein: CSVVPGTRYEAFF.

This chain links TRBV5-4 with TRBJ2-5; TRBD1 might be the D (6 bases). CDR3 length: 14 residues. Deletions cut 2 bases from V and 1 base from J, with 9 bases between. CDR1 is SGHNT, CDR2 YYREEE, per germline (reference sequence). The CDR3 DNA is TGTGCCAGCAGCTTTGGACAGTCCCAAGAGACCCAGTACTTC. It translates to CASSFGQSQETQYF.

The chain joins TRBV19 to TRBJ1-2, with D uncertain. V lost 3 bases, J lost 7 bases, and 15 bases lay in between. The CDR3 covers 14 residues. Germline V gives CDR1 LNHDA, CDR2 SQIVND (reference sequence). Here the CDR3 reads CASSIISSARGYTF. The DNA for the CDR3 is TGTGCCAGTAGTATTATAAGCTCCGCCCGTGGCTACACCTTC.

The V call is TRBV5-1, the J call TRBJ2-3; the match to TRBD2 covers 9 bases. This CDR3 is built from 16 residues. Germline V gene sequence: CDR1 SGHRS, CDR2 YFSETQ. Germline trimming cut 0 bases from V and 3 bases from J; bases unmatched to any gene: 5. The CDR3 nucleotides read TGCGCCAGCAGCTTGGCGGTAGCGGGGGCGACAGATACGCAGTATTTT. As protein: CASSLAVAGATDTQYF.

The rearrangement joins TRBV19 to TRBJ1-6; possibly TRBD1 for D (5 bases). There are 14 residues in the CDR3. Per the germline V gene, CDR1 is LNHDA and CDR2 is SQIVND (reference sequence). Trimming took 5 bases from V and 5 from J, leaving 10 bases between them. In nucleotides, the CDR3 is TGTGCCAGTAGTCCGACAGTAGATAATTCACCCCTCCACTTT. This sequence encodes CASSPTVDNSPLHF.

This chain uses TRBV27 with TRBJ2-7, with D tentatively TRBD1 (6 bases). The CDR3 covers 13 residues. Germline CDR1 reads MNHEY; CDR2 reads SMNVEV (reference sequence). V lost 10 bases and J lost 4, with 17 bases in between. The CDR3 reads CATLDDRKYEQYF. The CDR3, as DNA: TGTGCCACCCTCGACGACAGGAAATACGAGCAGTACTTC.

The chain employs TRBV19 and TRBJ1-4; 7 bases fit TRBD1. The CDR3 length is 15 residues. After removal of 5 bases from V and 2 bases from J, the junction contained 5 bases not matched to a gene. Germline CDR1 is LNHDA and CDR2 is SQIVND (reference sequence). CDR3 amino acids: CASSSGQATNEKLFF. DNA for the CDR3: TGTGCCAGTAGTTCAGGACAGGCGACTAATGAAAAACTGTTTTTT.

The DNA for the CDR3 is TGTGCCAGCCTCCTGGGACAGGGGAATGAAGCGAACACTGAAGCTTTCTTT. Its translation: CASLLGQGNEANTEAFF. The rearrangement joins TRBV21-1 to TRBJ1-1; the table calls TRBD1, which could not be checked here. TRBV21-1 is deemed a pseudogene. The CDR3 contains 17 residues.

The CDR3 region is CASSRDREIDNEQFF. In nucleotides, the CDR3 is TGTGCCAGCAGTCGGGACAGGGAAATAGACAATGAGCAGTTCTTC. V usage is TRBV27 and J usage is TRBJ2-1, with TRBD1 identical over 9 bases. The germline gives CDR1 MNHEY, CDR2 SMNVEV (reference sequence). The CDR3 covers 15 residues. J lost 5 bases, V lost 5 bases, and 7 bases had no gene match.

This clone was seen a handful of times. The genes are TRBV28 and TRBJ1-1; possibly TRBD1 for D (5 bases). Germline-derived CDR1 and CDR2 are MDHEN and SYDVKM. This CDR3 contains 14 residues. Trimming cost V 5 bases and J 4 bases, with 14 bases left between them. The CDR3 sequence: CASSTLQVGTEAFF. CDR3 DNA: TGTGCCAGCAGTACCCTACAGGTGGGCACTGAAGCTTTCTTT.

The chain employs TRBV6-1 and TRBJ1-2; 9 bases agree with TRBD1. The CDR3 is 18 residues long. V lost 0 bases and J lost 4; bases outside the gene matches: 12. Germline loops: CDR1 MNHNS, CDR2 SASEGT. CDR3 residues: CASSEARSWTGDLYGYTF. The CDR3 DNA sequence: TGTGCCAGCAGTGAAGCAAGGTCGTGGACAGGGGATCTCTATGGCTACACCTTC.

This chain uses TRBV6-1 with TRBJ2-1, with 8 bases matching TRBD1. The V gene end was trimmed by 3 bases and the J gene end by 1 base; junction bases not matched to a gene: 5. Germline V CDR1 and CDR2: MNHNS, SASEGT. The CDR3 has 16 amino acids. CDR3 sequence (DNA): TGTGCCAGCAGTGACTTGACAGGGGCGTCCTACAATGAGCAGTTCTTC. Translating it yields CASSDLTGASYNEQFF.

A few counts support this clone. This sequence joins TRBV21-1 and TRBJ1-5; TRBD1, as called in the table, went unchecked against the DNA. TRBV21-1 is a pseudogene locus. The CDR3 has 14 residues. CDR3 DNA: TGTGCCAGCAGCAACCGACAGAGCAATCAGCCCCAGCATTTT. Protein: CASSNRQSNQPQHF.

This chain links TRBV5-4 with TRBJ2-7, with 8 bases identical to TRBD1. CDR3 length: 15 residues. The germline CDR1 and CDR2 sequences are SGHNT and YYREEE (reference sequence). With V trimmed by 0 bases and J by 1 base, 3 bases remained unmatched. The CDR3 nucleotides are TGTGCCAGCAGCTTGGCAGGGGGCGTTTCCTACGAGCAGTACTTC. Its protein is CASSLAGGVSYEQYF.

In this sample, this clone turned up once. The V and J genes are TRBV5-6 and TRBJ2-7; D is unresolved. Per the germline V gene, CDR1 is SGHDT and CDR2 is YYEEEE. This CDR3 has 12 amino acids. The V and J ends lost 1 base and 3 bases respectively, with 5 bases between them. The CDR3 DNA follows: TGTGCCAGCAGCTTGACAGACTACGAGCAGTACTTC. Translating it yields CASSLTDYEQYF. The whole variable domain, filled in from reference TRBV5-6 and TRBJ2-7, reads DAGVTQSPTHLIKTRGQQVTLRCSPKSGHDTVSWYQQALGQGPQFIFQYYEEEERQRGNFPDRFSGHQFPNYSSELNVNALLLGDSALYLCASSLTDYEQYFGPGTRLTVT.

This chain links TRBV14 with TRBJ1-6; D call uncertain. This CDR3 is built from 15 residues. Germline CDR1 and CDR2: SGHDN and FVKESK. Trimming cost V 0 bases and J 6 bases, with 9 bases left between them. The CDR3, as DNA: TGTGCCAGCAGCCAAGAAGTGTTCAGTAATTCACCCCTCCACTTT. This translates into CASSQEVFSNSPLHF.

The chain recombines TRBV12-3 or TRBV12-4 with TRBJ1-1; D remains unclear. The CDR3 has 11 amino acids. The V end was cut by 11 bases, the J end by 5 bases, with 12 bases between. DNA of the CDR3: TGTGCCGGTATCCGCGGGACTGAAGCTTTCTTT. Translating it yields CAGIRGTEAFF.

This chain connects TRBV19 to TRBJ1-2, with TRBD1 identical over 9 bases. From germline, CDR1 is LNHDA and CDR2 SQIVND (reference sequence). The CDR3 spans 14 residues. The trim removed 6 bases at V and 4 bases at J, leaving 6 bases unmatched. The CDR3 region has the DNA TGTGCCAGTAGAACACAGGGGGCGGGCTATGGCTACACCTTC. This sequence encodes CASRTQGAGYGYTF.

This chain connects TRBV15 to TRBJ2-3, with TRBD1 as a possible D gene (5 bases). The germline V gene encodes CDR1 LNHNV and CDR2 YYDKDF (reference sequence). The V and J ends lost 2 bases and 4 bases respectively, with 10 bases between them. This CDR3 is 14 amino acids long. The CDR3 sequence is CATSRFAGSDTQYF. The DNA of the CDR3 is TGTGCCACCAGCAGATTTGCAGGGTCAGATACGCAGTATTTT.

V and J are TRBV7-9 and TRBJ2-5; D is possibly TRBD2 (5 bases). Trimming removed 2 bases at V and 5 bases at J, with 6 bases between. The length of the CDR3 is 12 residues. CDR1 and CDR2 (germline): SEHNR, FQNEAQ (reference sequence). CDR3 sequence reads: CASSLWEETQYF. CDR3 nucleotides: TGTGCCAGCAGCTTATGGGAGGAGACCCAGTACTTC.

The chain carries TRBV6-1 and TRBJ1-1, with 8 nucleotides matching TRBD1. The germline V gene has CDR1 MNHNS and CDR2 SASEGT. Unmatched junction bases numbered 2, after V lost 2 bases and J lost 0 bases. The CDR3 contains 15 residues. For the CDR3, the DNA is TGTGCCAGCAGTGAACTACAGGGGGTGAACACTGAAGCTTTCTTT. Amino acids: CASSELQGVNTEAFF.

The rearrangement uses TRBV5-1 and TRBJ2-5; D gene unclear. V lost 4 bases, J lost 2 bases, and 6 bases lay in between. The V gene's germline CDR1 is SGHRS and CDR2 YFSETQ. The length of the CDR3 is 12 residues. CDR3 sequence reads: CASSHMQETQYF. CDR3 coding DNA: TGCGCCAGCAGCCACATGCAAGAGACCCAGTACTTC.

This sequence joins TRBV12-3 or TRBV12-4 and TRBJ2-7, with D possibly being TRBD2 (6 bases). The V end lost 7 bases, the J end lost 5 bases, and 15 bases lay between the germline ends. The CDR3 length is 13 residues. The CDR3 DNA sequence: TGTGCCAGCACCCGCGGGGACCTCAACGAGCAGTACTTC. It encodes CASTRGDLNEQYF.

This chain joins TRBV11-2 and TRBJ2-7; D remains unclear. V lost 2 bases and J lost 1, with 9 bases in between. CDR1 SGHAT and CDR2 FQNNGV come from the germline V gene. This CDR3 region has 14 residues. CDR3 nucleotides: TGTGCCAGCAGCTTAATTTCCGTTTCCTACGAGCAGTACTTC. This sequence encodes CASSLISVSYEQYF.

This clone was observed a single time. The J gene is TRBJ1-1, the V gene TRBV12-3 or TRBV12-4, with 8 bases fitting TRBD1. The CDR3 has 12 amino acids. The V segment lost 7 bases and the J segment 6 bases; nucleotides outside the gene matches: 4. CDR3 coding DNA: TGTGCCAGCACGACAGGGGTCGCTGAAGCTTTCTTT. This translates into CASTTGVAEAFF.

DNA for the CDR3: TGTGCCAGCAGCCCAACTGGGGGGGGCCTCTACAATGAGCAGTTCTTC. Translation: CASSPTGGGLYNEQFF. The chain combines TRBV7-3 with TRBJ2-1; possible D gene TRBD2, 7 bases. Per germline, CDR1 SGHTA and CDR2 FQGTGA. The V and J ends lost 5 bases and 3 bases respectively, with 17 bases between them. CDR3 length equals 16 residues.